This is a list of T cell receptor beta chains from one sample in a study of blood T cell repertoires in COVID-19. Data came from immunoSEQ multiplex PCR; TCRdb stores just in-frame clones and leaves some out. The sample shows around 310,000 clones, 89% of them seen only once. The source material was PBMCs or T cells enriched from blood (not recorded which). These receptors all come from a woman aged 40 to 49 who had recovered from COVID-19. CDR3s include the opening cysteine and the closing phenylalanine or tryptophan. The D gene is left open where the match is weak.

D,J,V,CDR3,DNA
NA,TRBJ1-2,TRBV5-1,CASSLLVDRQSGYTF,TGCGCCAGCAGCTTGTTAGTGGACCGACAGTCTGGCTACACCTTC
TRBD1,TRBJ1-2,TRBV7-9,CASSLALQRKGGSYGYTF,TGTGCCAGCAGCTTAGCGCTTCAGAGGAAAGGGGGCAGCTATGGCTACACCTTC
TRBD1,TRBJ2-2,TRBV5-8,CASSSMPGTGGRELFF,TGTGCCAGCAGCTCGATGCCCGGGACAGGGGGACGGGAGCTGTTTTTT
TRBD1,TRBJ2-7,TRBV5-1,CASSLEGTGIYEQYF,TGCGCCAGCAGCTTGGAAGGGACAGGGATCTACGAGCAGTACTTC
TRBD1,TRBJ2-7,TRBV19,CASSRGQGQYEQYF,TGTGCCAGTAGTAGGGGACAGGGGCAATACGAGCAGTACTTC
TRBD2,TRBJ2-1,TRBV4-3,CASSQESGIYNEQFF,TGCGCCAGCAGCCAAGAAAGCGGGATTTACAATGAGCAGTTCTTC
NA,TRBJ2-1,TRBV6-1,CASSGIPGVSYNEQFF,TGTGCCAGCAGTGGCATCCCAGGGGTCTCCTACAATGAGCAGTTCTTC
TRBD1,TRBJ2-7,TRBV19,CATGTGGREQYF,TGTGCCACCGGGACAGGGGGTAGAGAGCAGTACTTC
NA,TRBJ2-4,TRBV28,CASSLRENIQYF,TGTGCCAGCAGTTTACGGGAAAACATTCAGTACTTC
NA,TRBJ1-5,TRBV2,CASSDLVGQPQHF,TGTGCCAGCAGTGACTTGGTCGGTCAGCCCCAGCATTTT
NA,TRBJ2-7,TRBV7-2,CASSLGRGVHEQYF,TGTGCCAGCAGCTTAGGCCGCGGCGTCCACGAGCAGTACTTC
NA,TRBJ2-1,TRBV3-1/TRBV3-2,CASEDGSSYNEQFF,TGTGCCAGCGAGGACGGGAGCTCCTACAATGAGCAGTTCTTC
NA,TRBJ2-2,TRBV7-9,CASSSSGRANTGELFF,TGTGCCAGCAGCTCCTCGGGCAGGGCGAACACCGGGGAGCTGTTTTTT
TRBD2,TRBJ2-7,TRBV3-1/TRBV3-2,CASSQEASGAYEQYF,TGTGCCAGCAGCCAAGAAGCTAGCGGGGCCTACGAGCAGTACTTC
TRBD2,TRBJ2-1,TRBV6-5,CASSYRTSAEQFF,TGTGCCAGCAGTTACCGGACTAGCGCAGAGCAGTTCTTC
TRBD1,TRBJ2-5,TRBV27,CASRITAWGQGFQETQYF,TGTGCCAGCAGAATAACCGCCTGGGGACAGGGCTTCCAAGAGACCCAGTACTTC
TRBD2,TRBJ2-1,TRBV4-3,CASSQGGQLAGVYEQFF,TGCGCCAGCAGCCAAGGGGGTCAACTAGCGGGGGTATATGAGCAGTTCTTC
TRBD2,TRBJ2-3,TRBV9,CASSVEAGTSGSSTDTQYF,TGTGCCAGCAGCGTAGAGGCCGGGACTAGCGGTTCTAGCACAGATACGCAGTATTTT
TRBD1,TRBJ1-1,TRBV19,CASSIEATGTEAFF,TGTGCCAGTAGTATTGAGGCGACAGGGACTGAAGCTTTCTTT
NA,TRBJ2-7,TRBV7-2,CASSLTTSYEQYF,TGTGCCAGCAGCTTGACGACATCCTACGAGCAGTACTTC
TRBD2,TRBJ2-6,TRBV6-2/TRBV6-3,CASSYGDYPVSGANVLTF,TGTGCCAGCAGTTACGGGGACTACCCCGTCTCTGGGGCCAACGTCCTGACTTTC
NA,TRBJ2-7,TRBV9,CASSPRFGGTYEQYF,TGTGCCAGCAGCCCACGTTTTGGGGGGACCTACGAGCAGTACTTC
TRBD1,TRBJ2-2,TRBV19,CASSTTGGGGELFF,TGTGCCAGTAGTACAACAGGGGGCGGCGGGGAGCTGTTTTTT
NA,TRBJ2-1,TRBV7-3,CASSVRRGTYNEQFF,TGTGCCAGCAGCGTCCGGCGGGGTACCTACAATGAGCAGTTCTTC
TRBD2,TRBJ2-7,TRBV15,CATSRDRGTSSYEQYF,TGTGCCACCAGCAGAGATAGGGGGACTAGCTCCTACGAGCAGTACTTC
TRBD1,TRBJ1-5,TRBV4-1,CASSRGAGGFNQPQHF,TGCGCCAGCAGCCGGGGGGCAGGGGGCTTCAATCAGCCCCAGCATTTT
TRBD2,TRBJ2-2,TRBV12-3/TRBV12-4,CASSFGGTGELFF,TGTGCCAGCAGTTTCGGGGGGACCGGGGAGCTGTTTTTT
NA,TRBJ2-2,TRBV7-2,CASRSGANTGELFF,TGTGCCAGCCGATCAGGGGCGAACACCGGGGAGCTGTTTTTT
NA,TRBJ1-3,TRBV30,CAFSGGFSGNTIYF,TGTGCCTTTAGTGGAGGGTTCTCTGGAAACACCATATATTTT
TRBD1,TRBJ1-2,TRBV5-1,CASPRDRESGYTF,TGCGCCAGCCCCCGGGACAGGGAATCTGGCTACACCTTC
NA,TRBJ1-2,TRBV6-2/TRBV6-3,CASSYSTFRVDYGYTF,TGTGCCAGCAGTTACTCAACCTTCAGGGTTGACTATGGCTACACCTTC
NA,TRBJ1-1,TRBV28,CASSLFAGGRGTEAFF,TGTGCCAGCAGTTTATTTGCGGGGGGCCGAGGCACTGAAGCTTTCTTT
TRBD1,TRBJ1-4,TRBV7-9,CASSPSPGQPNEKLFF,TGTGCCAGCAGCCCTTCGCCGGGACAGCCTAATGAAAAACTGTTTTTT
NA,TRBJ1-2,TRBV27,CASSLGPVRKEYGYTF,TGTGCCAGCAGTTTAGGGCCGGTCAGGAAAGAATATGGCTACACCTTC
NA,TRBJ1-2,TRBV15,CATSSEIGAYGYTF,TGTGCCACCAGCAGCGAAATAGGGGCCTATGGCTACACCTTC
NA,TRBJ1-5,TRBV12-3/TRBV12-4,CASSSEGSQPQHF,TGTGCCAGCAGTTCGGAGGGAAGTCAGCCCCAGCATTTT
TRBD1,TRBJ1-2,TRBV3-1/TRBV3-2,CASSRPPDRGHLYVGYTF,TGTGCCAGCAGCCGCCCGCCTGACAGGGGGCACCTCTATGTTGGCTACACCTTC
NA,TRBJ2-2,TRBV3-1/TRBV3-2,CASSQVGWNTGELFF,TGTGCCAGCAGCCAAGTGGGCTGGAACACCGGGGAGCTGTTTTTT
NA,TRBJ2-2,TRBV5-8,CASSNRDTWGELFF,TGTGCCAGCAGCAACCGGGATACGTGGGGGGAGCTGTTTTTT
NA,TRBJ2-3,TRBV7-2,CASSLSGSRTDTQYF,TGTGCCAGCAGCTTAAGCGGGTCCCGCACAGATACGCAGTATTTT